These 27 T cell receptor beta chains originate from one sample sequenced in a study of response to subunit inactivated influenza vaccine. From the RT-PCR reads, TCRdb called clonotypes with MiXCR, one entry per CDR3 protein. Among approximately 730,000 distinct CDR3 sequences listed, roughly 13% were seen once. The sample here was PBMCs from blood, taken around two weeks before vaccination. The receptors shown here come from a man aged 50 to 59 who received an inactivated influenza vaccine.

This clonotype was seen many times. The rearrangement uses TRBV10-2 and TRBJ2-1; D not resolved. Per the germline V gene, CDR1 is WSHSY and CDR2 is SAAADI. V shed 6 bases and J shed 7 bases, with 10 bases lying between them. This CDR3 has 12 residues. CDR3 region: CASSRASNEQFF. In DNA form, the CDR3 reads TGCGCCAGCAGCCGGGCCTCAAATGAGCAGTTCTTC.

This sequence joins TRBV15 and TRBJ1-1; 7 bases are a match to TRBD1. CDR1 LNHNV and CDR2 YYDKDF come from the germline V gene (reference sequence). The CDR3 has 15 residues. The V and J ends lost 2 bases and 0 bases, in that order; junction bases with no gene match: 3. In nucleotides, the CDR3 is TGTGCCACCAGCAGATCAGGACAGGTGAACACTGAAGCTTTCTTT. The encoded protein is CATSRSGQVNTEAFF.

This chain connects TRBV4-3 to TRBJ2-7; D unclear. The CDR3 spans 14 residues. Trimming cost V 4 bases and J 6 bases, with 16 bases left between them. Germline lookup yields CDR1 LGHNA and CDR2 YSLEER. The CDR3 sequence: CASSPHTSQAEQYF. The CDR3 DNA is TGCGCCAGCAGCCCCCATACCAGTCAGGCCGAGCAGTACTTC.

This clonotype was seen a handful of times. This chain links TRBV6-5 with TRBJ2-1; unclear D gene. V gave up 4 bases and J gave up 4 bases, with 14 bases separating them. The CDR3 runs to 15 residues. Germline CDR1 MNHEY, CDR2 SVGAGI. DNA for the CDR3: TGTGCCAGCAGTTCATCCCGGATAGAATACAATGAGCAGTTCTTC. This sequence encodes CASSSSRIEYNEQFF.

This clonotype was recorded a few times. This chain's CDR3 is CSASPTGSNQPQHF. In nucleotides, the CDR3 is TGCAGTGCATCTCCGACAGGGAGCAATCAGCCCCAGCATTTT. This sequence joins TRBV20-1 and TRBJ1-5, with 7 bases aligning to TRBD1. The CDR3 contains 14 residues. Germline trimming cut 6 bases from V and 1 base from J; bases unmatched to any gene: 6. Germline V gene sequence: CDR1 DFQATT, CDR2 SNEGSKA (reference sequence).

This clonotype was detected many times. The rearrangement joins TRBV5-1 to TRBJ2-7, with 7 positions matching TRBD1. The CDR3 extends over 17 amino acids. V lost 4 bases to trimming and J lost 2 bases; unmatched junction nucleotides: 15. Germline values: CDR1 SGHRS, CDR2 YFSETQ. The CDR3 is CASSGNYWTGETYEQYF. The CDR3 region has the DNA TGCGCCAGCAGCGGGAACTATTGGACAGGAGAGACCTACGAGCAGTACTTC.

This chain links TRBV9 with TRBJ2-1; 10 bases fit TRBD1. V trimming: 3 bases; J trimming: 0 bases; junction bases outside the gene matches: 3. Looked up from germline, CDR1 is SGDLS and CDR2 is YYNGEE. The CDR3 has 16 amino acids. The CDR3 region is CASSAGQGGSYNEQFF. CDR3 nucleotides: TGTGCCAGCAGCGCCGGACAGGGGGGCTCCTACAATGAGCAGTTCTTC. Variable domain in full (rest from reference TRBV9 and TRBJ2-1): DSGVTQTPKHLITATGQRVTLRCSPRSGDLSVYWYQQSLDQGLQFLIQYYNGEERAKGNILERFSAQQFPDLHSELNLSSLELGDSALYFCASSAGQGGSYNEQFFGPGTRLTVL.

The chain uses TRBV5-1 and TRBJ2-1, with 11 bases identical to TRBD2. Per the germline V gene, CDR1 is SGHRS and CDR2 is YFSETQ. This CDR3 has 16 amino acids. The V and J ends lost 4 bases and 15 bases, in that order; junction bases with no gene match: 18. The CDR3 DNA is TGCGCCAGCAGCATTAGACCGGGACTAGCGGACCAACGCCTGTTCTTC. It is translated as CASSIRPGLADQRLFF.

At least ten counts were recorded for this clonotype. Relative to the germline gene, one junction end is altered; a read error may explain this. The rearrangement joins TRBV5-1 to TRBJ2-7; TRBD1 agrees at 10 bases. The CDR3 runs to 14 residues. Per the germline V gene, CDR1 is SGHRS and CDR2 is YFSETQ. The CDR3, as DNA: TGTGCCAGCAGTTTATCGGACAGGGGGTATGAGCAGTACTTC. Translation gives CASSLSDRGYEQYF.

This clonotype was seen a few times. The genes are TRBV30 and TRBJ1-5; possible D gene TRBD1, 6 bases. Germline CDR1 reads GTSNPN; CDR2 reads SVGIG (reference sequence). The CDR3 runs 14 residues. Trimming cost V 2 bases and J 1 base, with 9 bases left between them. The CDR3, as DNA: TGTGCCTGGAGTCTAGGACAGAGCAATCAGCCCCAGCATTTT. Its translation: CAWSLGQSNQPQHF. Full variable domain (remainder filled in from reference TRBV30 and TRBJ1-5): SQTIHQWPATLVQPVGSPLSLECTVEGTSNPNLYWYRQAAGRGLQLLFYSVGIGQISSEVPQNLSASRPQDRQFILSSKKLLLSDSGFYLCAWSLGQSNQPQHFGDGTRLSIL.

This clonotype has just a few counts. This CDR3 is CASSLAGLTGGQETQYF. The CDR3 region has the DNA TGCGCCAGCAGCTTGGCCGGGTTAACAGGGGGACAAGAGACCCAGTACTTC. The chain employs TRBV5-1 and TRBJ2-5, with 8 bases that match TRBD1. Germline V gene sequence: CDR1 SGHRS, CDR2 YFSETQ. This CDR3 is 17 amino acids long. V gave up 0 bases and J gave up 2 bases; unmatched junction bases: 9.

This chain joins TRBV6-1 and TRBJ1-3; no reliable D call. From germline, CDR1 is MNHNS and CDR2 SASEGT. The CDR3 spans 13 residues. V shed 7 bases and J shed 0 bases, with 7 bases lying between them. The CDR3 protein is CASKVVSGNTIYF. Here the CDR3 DNA reads TGTGCCAGCAAGGTTGTCTCTGGAAACACCATATATTTT.

The chain links TRBV7-3 to TRBJ2-2, with D unclear. Germline assignment: CDR1 SGHTA and CDR2 FQGTGA. V was shortened by 5 bases and J by 9 bases, with 10 bases between the two germline ends. The CDR3 is 12 amino acids. The CDR3 loop is CASSPGPRELFF. CDR3 nucleotides: TGTGCCAGCAGCCCAGGACCACGGGAGCTGTTTTTT.

Only a few counts were recorded for this clonotype. V usage is TRBV11-2 and J usage is TRBJ2-4; TRBD1 matches at 8 bases. The J segment lost 0 bases and the V segment lost 5 bases, leaving 6 bases of the junction unmatched. Germline V gene lookup returns CDR1 SGHAT and CDR2 FQNNGV. This CDR3 contains 16 residues. CDR3 in DNA: TGTGCCAGCAGCCTGGGAGACAGGGGAGCCAAAAACATTCAGTACTTC. Translated, it gives CASSLGDRGAKNIQYF. Full variable domain (outside the CDR3, taken from reference TRBV11-2 and TRBJ2-4): EAGVAQSPRYKIIEKRQSVAFWCNPISGHATLYWYQQILGQGPKLLIQFQNNGVVDDSQLPKDRFSAERLKGVDSTLKIQPAKLEDSAVYLCASSLGDRGAKNIQYFGAGTRLSVL.

The CDR3 bases are TGTGCCAGCAGCCAAGGAGCTAGCACAACGATCGGGGAGCTGTTTTTT. This gives the protein CASSQGASTTIGELFF. The chain combines TRBV3-1 with TRBJ2-2, with D possibly matching TRBD2 (5 bases). The germline gives CDR1 LGHDT, CDR2 YNNKEL (reference sequence). The CDR3 is 16 amino acids. V dropped 1 base and J dropped 7 bases, with 16 bases sitting between them.

Comments on this clonotype: A single base separates this from a much larger clone, so it may be a read error. This CDR3 reads CASSPRTGIGYKQYF. The CDR3 nucleotides are TGTGCCAGCTCACCCAGGACAGGAATCGGCTACAAGCAGTACTTC. This chain joins TRBV18 and TRBJ2-7, with 7 bases identical to TRBD1. Per germline, CDR1 KGHSH and CDR2 LQKENI. The CDR3 has 15 amino acids.

J is TRBJ2-3 and V is TRBV2; 7 nucleotides agree with TRBD1. Germline loops: CDR1 SNHLY, CDR2 FYNNEI. V trimming: 8 bases; J trimming: 3 bases; junction bases outside the gene matches: 8. This CDR3 has 14 amino acids. CDR3 region: CASGRGIGTDTQYF. CDR3 DNA: TGTGCCAGCGGCAGGGGGATTGGGACAGATACGCAGTATTTT.

The chain has TRBV12-3 or TRBV12-4 and TRBJ2-1, with D perhaps matching TRBD2 (5 bases). This CDR3 spans 14 amino acids. Trimming pared 3 bases from V and 5 bases from J, leaving 11 bases between. The CDR3 protein is CASSFGRRDNEQFF. The CDR3 DNA is TGTGCCAGCAGTTTTGGGCGGCGGGACAATGAGCAGTTCTTC.

This chain joins TRBV18 and TRBJ1-4; D gene uncertain. CDR3 length: 14 amino acids. The V and J ends lost 4 bases and 0 bases respectively, with 6 bases between them. Germline loops: CDR1 KGHSH, CDR2 LQKENI. The CDR3 sequence is CASSRFATNEKLFF. The CDR3 DNA sequence: TGTGCCAGCTCACGATTCGCAACTAATGAAAAACTGTTTTTT.

This clonotype was seen many times. V and J are TRBV12-3 or TRBV12-4 and TRBJ1-2, with 7 bases matching TRBD1. The J segment lost 4 bases and the V segment lost 0 bases, leaving 8 bases of the junction unmatched. This CDR3 contains 16 residues. The CDR3 sequence: CASSLAGTAYSYGYTF. The CDR3 nucleotides read TGTGCCAGCAGTTTAGCCGGGACAGCTTACTCCTATGGCTACACCTTC.

This clonotype was counted only a few times. The chain combines TRBV5-6 with TRBJ2-2, with D unclear. Trimming removed 0 bases from V and 0 bases from J, with 3 bases in between. Germline loops: CDR1 SGHDT, CDR2 YYEEEE. This CDR3 is 14 amino acids long. The CDR3 DNA is TGTGCCAGCAGCTTGGCTACGAACACCGGGGAGCTGTTTTTT. Protein: CASSLATNTGELFF.

The rearrangement joins TRBV3-1 to TRBJ2-1, with unresolved D. The CDR3 extends over 14 amino acids. Trimming took 4 bases from V and 7 from J, leaving 14 bases between them. Germline CDR1 is LGHDT and CDR2 is YNNKEL (reference sequence). The CDR3, as DNA: TGTGCCAGCAGCCGCGAAGGAAATAGGAATGAGCAGTTCTTC. Protein: CASSREGNRNEQFF.

The J gene is TRBJ2-7, the V gene TRBV29-1; TRBD1 aligns across 7 bases. Looked up from germline, CDR1 is SQVTM and CDR2 is ANQGSEA. With V trimmed by 6 bases and J by 3 bases, 5 bases remained unmatched. The CDR3 consists of 12 residues. In DNA, the CDR3 is TGCAGCGTCGGGCAGGGGGACTACGAGCAGTACTTC. It yields the protein CSVGQGDYEQYF.

The CDR3 reads CSASGGDADTQYF. The DNA of the CDR3 is TGCAGTGCTAGCGGGGGGGACGCAGATACGCAGTATTTT. V and J are TRBV20-1 and TRBJ2-3; 8 bases are shared with TRBD2. V shed 3 bases, J shed 4 bases, and the junction held 3 bases outside the gene matches. Germline assignment: CDR1 DFQATT and CDR2 SNEGSKA (reference sequence). The CDR3 has 13 residues.

The chain recombines TRBV3-1 with TRBJ2-7; D not resolved. The CDR3 sequence is 13 residues long. V was trimmed by 5 bases and J by 0 bases, leaving 8 bases between them. CDR1 and CDR2 (germline): LGHDT, YNNKEL (reference sequence). CDR3 nucleotides: TGTGCCAGCAGCGATACTTCCTCCTACGAGCAGTACTTC. Translating gives CASSDTSSYEQYF.

At least ten counts were recorded for this clonotype. This rearrangement joins TRBV4-1 to TRBJ2-1; D may be TRBD2 (6 bases). Trimming pared 1 base from V and 11 bases from J, leaving 12 bases between. In germline, CDR1 is MGHRA, CDR2 YSYEKL. This CDR3 contains 13 residues. CDR3 protein: CASSQGGRRKQFF. For the CDR3, the DNA is TGCGCCAGCAGCCAAGGTGGGAGGAGGAAGCAGTTCTTC.

The chain recombines TRBV7-8 with TRBJ2-5; tentative D call: TRBD2 (5 bases). This CDR3 comprises 14 residues. The germline V gene has CDR1 SGHVS and CDR2 FQNEAQ. With 5 bases removed from V and 5 bases from J, the gap between germline ends came to 15 bases. CDR3 residues: CASSDYYREETQYF. CDR3 DNA: TGTGCCAGCAGCGACTACTACCGAGAGGAGACCCAGTACTTC. The full variable domain, rest sourced from reference TRBV7-8 and TRBJ2-5, is GAGVSQSPRYKVAKRGQDVALRCDPISGHVSLFWYQQALGQGPEFLTYFQNEAQLDKSGLPSDRFFAERPEGSVSTLKIQRTQQEDSAVYLCASSDYYREETQYFGPGTRLLVL.